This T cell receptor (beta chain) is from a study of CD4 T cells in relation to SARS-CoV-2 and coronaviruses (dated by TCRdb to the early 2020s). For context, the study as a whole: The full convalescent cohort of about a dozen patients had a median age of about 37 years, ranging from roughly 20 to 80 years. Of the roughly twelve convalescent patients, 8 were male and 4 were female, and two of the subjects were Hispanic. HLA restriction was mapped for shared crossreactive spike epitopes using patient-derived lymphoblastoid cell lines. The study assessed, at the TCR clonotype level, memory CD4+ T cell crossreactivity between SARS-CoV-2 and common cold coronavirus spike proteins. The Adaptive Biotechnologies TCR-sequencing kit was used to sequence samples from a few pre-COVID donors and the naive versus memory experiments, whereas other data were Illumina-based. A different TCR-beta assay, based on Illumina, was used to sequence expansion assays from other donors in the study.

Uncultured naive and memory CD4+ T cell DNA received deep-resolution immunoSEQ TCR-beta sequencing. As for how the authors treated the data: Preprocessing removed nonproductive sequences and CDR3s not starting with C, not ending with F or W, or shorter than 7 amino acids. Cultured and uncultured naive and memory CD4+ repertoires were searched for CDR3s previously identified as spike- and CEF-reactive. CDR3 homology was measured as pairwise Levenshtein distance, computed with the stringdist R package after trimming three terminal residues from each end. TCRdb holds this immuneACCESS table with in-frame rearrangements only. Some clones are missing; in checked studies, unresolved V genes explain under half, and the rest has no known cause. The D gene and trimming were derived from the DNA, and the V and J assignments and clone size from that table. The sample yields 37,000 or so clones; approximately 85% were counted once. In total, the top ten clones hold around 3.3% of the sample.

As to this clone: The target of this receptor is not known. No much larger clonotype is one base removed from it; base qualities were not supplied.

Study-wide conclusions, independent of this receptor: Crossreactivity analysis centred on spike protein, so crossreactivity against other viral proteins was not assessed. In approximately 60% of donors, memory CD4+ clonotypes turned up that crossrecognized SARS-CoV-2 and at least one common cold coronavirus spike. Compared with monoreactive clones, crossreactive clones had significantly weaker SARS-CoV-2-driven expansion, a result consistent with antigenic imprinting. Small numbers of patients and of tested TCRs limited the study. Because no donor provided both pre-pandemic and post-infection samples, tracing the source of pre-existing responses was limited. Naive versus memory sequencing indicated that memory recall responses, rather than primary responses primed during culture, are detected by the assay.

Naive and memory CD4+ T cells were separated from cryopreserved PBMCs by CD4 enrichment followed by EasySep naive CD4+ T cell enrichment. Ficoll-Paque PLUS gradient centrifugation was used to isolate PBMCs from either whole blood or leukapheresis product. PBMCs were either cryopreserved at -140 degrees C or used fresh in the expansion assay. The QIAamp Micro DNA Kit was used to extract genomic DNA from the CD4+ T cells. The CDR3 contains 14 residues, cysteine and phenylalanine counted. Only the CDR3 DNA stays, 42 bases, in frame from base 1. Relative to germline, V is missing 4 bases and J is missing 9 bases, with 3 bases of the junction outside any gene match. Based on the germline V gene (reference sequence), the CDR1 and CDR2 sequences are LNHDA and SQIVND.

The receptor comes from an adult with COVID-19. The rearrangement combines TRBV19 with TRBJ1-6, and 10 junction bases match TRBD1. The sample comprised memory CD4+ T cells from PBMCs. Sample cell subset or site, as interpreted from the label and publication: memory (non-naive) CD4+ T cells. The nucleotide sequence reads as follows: TGTGCCAGTAGTAGAGGGACAGGGGTTTCACCCCTCCACTTT. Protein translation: CASSRGTGVSPLHF.